This is a list of T cell receptor beta chains from one sample in a study of cytomegalovirus exposure and HLA in healthy donors. Produced via immunoSEQ multiplex PCR; TCRdb's table is partial and in-frame only. The data show about 170,000 clones, roughly 71% seen once. Sequenced sample: PBMCs. The receptor set was obtained from a woman in her forties or fifties in good health and CMV-seropositive. CDR3s leave out the opening cysteine and the closing phenylalanine or tryptophan. D genes are given only for firm matches.

d_call v_call cdr3_aa
- TRBV5-6 ASSLPAGGLYEQY
- TRBV25-1 ASSAGFSYEQY
TRBD1 TRBV6-5 ASKTQGLSF
- TRBV11-2 ASSPAAGWLETQY
- TRBV30 ACRRGGYEQY
- TRBV2 ASSPRQEETQY
TRBD1 TRBV5-1 ASSSGQGATNEQF
TRBD2 TRBV10-2 ASRRGAGETQY
TRBD2 TRBV5-1 ASSLAATSGGETQY
TRBD2 TRBV5-6 ASSFVAGGDPFLDTQY
TRBD1 TRBV9 ASSAGTGGQPQH
TRBD1 TRBV7-2 ASSFVRDSYGYT
TRBD1 TRBV5-6 ASSWGQGHTGELF
TRBD1 TRBV19 ASMAPRGTGATDTQY
TRBD2 TRBV5-1 ASSFGLAGGSGELF